Listed below are T cell receptor beta chains from one sample, sequenced in a study of blood T cell repertoires in COVID-19. The data were produced by immunoSEQ multiplex PCR, yet TCRdb's version contains in-frame clones alone and is incomplete. The sample shows about 180,000 clones, approximately 80% of them seen only once. The material sequenced was PBMCs or T cells enriched from blood (not recorded which). The receptors stem from a man aged 55-75 years who had been exposed to COVID-19. Both conserved end residues are part of each CDR3. Fields, in order: CDR3 DNA, CDR3 protein, D gene, V gene, J gene, clone size. D genes are given only for firm matches. The size entry is marked missing in some rows and otherwise reads once, few, many or a size class.

CDR3 DNA: TGTGCCAGCAGCTTAGCGACCTTACAGACCAAAAACATTCAGTACTTC; CDR3 protein: CASSLATLQTKNIQYF; D gene: NA; V gene: TRBV7-8; J gene: TRBJ2-4; clone size: once
CDR3 DNA: TGTGCCAGCAGCTTAGTCACGGGGGGGAACACTGAAGCTTTCTTT; CDR3 protein: CASSLVTGGNTEAFF; D gene: NA; V gene: TRBV11-2; J gene: TRBJ1-1; clone size: NA
CDR3 DNA: TGTGCTAGTGGTTTGACGGGCACTGAAGCTTTCTTT; CDR3 protein: CASGLTGTEAFF; D gene: NA; V gene: TRBV12-5; J gene: TRBJ1-1; clone size: many
CDR3 DNA: TGTGCCAGCTCACTGGGACAGGACCTTAAAATCTCCTACGAGCAGTACTTC; CDR3 protein: CASSLGQDLKISYEQYF; D gene: TRBD1; V gene: TRBV18; J gene: TRBJ2-7; clone size: NA
CDR3 DNA: TGTGCCACCACGGGACAGGGGGATTCACCCCTCCACTTT; CDR3 protein: CATTGQGDSPLHF; D gene: TRBD1; V gene: TRBV12-3/TRBV12-4; J gene: TRBJ1-6; clone size: NA
CDR3 DNA: TGTGCCAGCAGTTTAAGTTATGGGGAGGGTCAGCCCCAGCATTTT; CDR3 protein: CASSLSYGEGQPQHF; D gene: NA; V gene: TRBV27; J gene: TRBJ1-5; clone size: NA
CDR3 DNA: TGTGCCAGCAGCGTCCGACTAGCGGGAGTGGTGGACACCGGGGAGCTGTTTTTT; CDR3 protein: CASSVRLAGVVDTGELFF; D gene: TRBD2; V gene: TRBV9; J gene: TRBJ2-2; clone size: NA
CDR3 DNA: TGTGCCAGCAGCGCGACTAGCGGGATATCCTACGAGCAGTACTTC; CDR3 protein: CASSATSGISYEQYF; D gene: TRBD2; V gene: TRBV7-2; J gene: TRBJ2-7; clone size: NA
CDR3 DNA: TGTGCCAGCACCAAAGGGGTCTCCTCTGGAAACACCATATATTTT; CDR3 protein: CASTKGVSSGNTIYF; D gene: NA; V gene: TRBV2; J gene: TRBJ1-3; clone size: NA
CDR3 DNA: TGTGCCAGCAGTGAAGAAGTGGCAAGAGAGCAGTTCTTC; CDR3 protein: CASSEEVAREQFF; D gene: NA; V gene: TRBV2; J gene: TRBJ2-1; clone size: NA
CDR3 DNA: TGTGCCAGTAGTCCCCAGGGGCGGGGGCTCTCCTACAATGAGCAGTTCTTC; CDR3 protein: CASSPQGRGLSYNEQFF; D gene: NA; V gene: TRBV19; J gene: TRBJ2-1; clone size: NA
CDR3 DNA: TGTGCCAGTACCCTGGGGCCCGGACAGGTGGGGAATCAGCCCCAGCATTTT; CDR3 protein: CASTLGPGQVGNQPQHF; D gene: TRBD1; V gene: TRBV19; J gene: TRBJ1-5; clone size: NA
CDR3 DNA: TGTGCCAGTAGTTCTCAGGGCCCCGGCGTTAATGAAAAACTGTTTTTT; CDR3 protein: CASSSQGPGVNEKLFF; D gene: NA; V gene: TRBV19; J gene: TRBJ1-4; clone size: NA
CDR3 DNA: TGTGCCAGCAGCCAAGTTCTAGCGGGAGGATACAATGAGCAGTTCTTC; CDR3 protein: CASSQVLAGGYNEQFF; D gene: TRBD2; V gene: TRBV3-1/TRBV3-2; J gene: TRBJ2-1; clone size: NA
CDR3 DNA: TGTGCCAGAAGCATATCTAGCGGGAACACCGGGGAGCTGTTTTTT; CDR3 protein: CARSISSGNTGELFF; D gene: TRBD2; V gene: TRBV5-3; J gene: TRBJ2-2; clone size: NA
CDR3 DNA: TGTGCCAGCAGGGCTGGACAGGGCGCCTACGAGCAGTACTTC; CDR3 protein: CASRAGQGAYEQYF; D gene: TRBD1; V gene: TRBV6-5; J gene: TRBJ2-7; clone size: NA
CDR3 DNA: TGTGCCAGCAGGACGGACAGGGTAACCAATGGCTACACCTTC; CDR3 protein: CASRTDRVTNGYTF; D gene: TRBD1; V gene: TRBV9; J gene: TRBJ1-2; clone size: once
CDR3 DNA: TGCAGCGCCCAATCGGGTAGTAATCAGCCCCAGCATTTT; CDR3 protein: CSAQSGSNQPQHF; D gene: NA; V gene: TRBV29-1; J gene: TRBJ1-5; clone size: NA
CDR3 DNA: TGTGCCAGCAGTGAAGAGGCTAGCGGGAGTAGAGAGACCCAGTACTTC; CDR3 protein: CASSEEASGSRETQYF; D gene: TRBD2; V gene: TRBV25-1; J gene: TRBJ2-5; clone size: NA
CDR3 DNA: TGTGCCAGCAGCTTCCTGACAGGGGGCTATGGCTACACCTTC; CDR3 protein: CASSFLTGGYGYTF; D gene: TRBD1; V gene: TRBV7-2; J gene: TRBJ1-2; clone size: few
CDR3 DNA: TGTGCCTGCACCCCTAGCGGGAGGGAGACCCAGTACTTC; CDR3 protein: CACTPSGRETQYF; D gene: TRBD2; V gene: TRBV30; J gene: TRBJ2-5; clone size: NA
CDR3 DNA: TGTGCCAGCAGCTCGCCGCCGGGACAGGGGGACTACGAGCAGTACTTC; CDR3 protein: CASSSPPGQGDYEQYF; D gene: TRBD1; V gene: TRBV7-9; J gene: TRBJ2-7; clone size: NA
CDR3 DNA: TGCGCCAGCAGCCGGGACAGGGAAAGCACCGGGGAGCTGTTTTTT; CDR3 protein: CASSRDRESTGELFF; D gene: TRBD1; V gene: TRBV5-1; J gene: TRBJ2-2; clone size: once
CDR3 DNA: TGTGCCAGCACCATCGGAGGGGGCTTACGCTATGGCTACACCTTC; CDR3 protein: CASTIGGGLRYGYTF; D gene: TRBD1; V gene: TRBV5-4; J gene: TRBJ1-2; clone size: NA
CDR3 DNA: TGCGCCAGCAGCGGTTCGCTAGACACCGGGGAGCTGTTTTTT; CDR3 protein: CASSGSLDTGELFF; D gene: NA; V gene: TRBV5-1; J gene: TRBJ2-2; clone size: NA
CDR3 DNA: TGTGCCAGCTCCGGACTTGTTGATACGCAGTATTTT; CDR3 protein: CASSGLVDTQYF; D gene: NA; V gene: TRBV25-1; J gene: TRBJ2-3; clone size: NA
CDR3 DNA: TGTGCCAGCAGCTACAGGGGAGATCAGCCCCAGCATTTT; CDR3 protein: CASSYRGDQPQHF; D gene: TRBD1; V gene: TRBV7-2; J gene: TRBJ1-5; clone size: NA
CDR3 DNA: TGCGCCAGCAGCCAGGGGTTAACAGGGGCCCCTATCGGGTTCTTC; CDR3 protein: CASSQGLTGAPIGFF; D gene: TRBD1; V gene: TRBV4-1; J gene: TRBJ2-1; clone size: few
CDR3 DNA: TGTGCCAGCAGCGCAGCGGGAGGGGGGCAAGAGACCCAGTACTTC; CDR3 protein: CASSAAGGGQETQYF; D gene: TRBD2; V gene: TRBV7-9; J gene: TRBJ2-5; clone size: NA
CDR3 DNA: TGTGCCTGGAGTGTAGGGGGCGAGACCCAGTACTTC; CDR3 protein: CAWSVGGETQYF; D gene: TRBD1; V gene: TRBV30; J gene: TRBJ2-5; clone size: NA
CDR3 DNA: TGTGCCAGCAGCTTAAACAGGGATGGGGTTTCACCCCTCCACTTT; CDR3 protein: CASSLNRDGVSPLHF; D gene: NA; V gene: TRBV7-2; J gene: TRBJ1-6; clone size: NA
CDR3 DNA: TGTGCCAGCAGCCCAGGGGGTCGAGCGGGAGAAACCGGGGAGCTGTTTTTT; CDR3 protein: CASSPGGRAGETGELFF; D gene: NA; V gene: TRBV11-3; J gene: TRBJ2-2; clone size: NA
CDR3 DNA: TGTGCCAGCAGTTTATCGAATATACAGCTTAATTCACCCCTCCACTTT; CDR3 protein: CASSLSNIQLNSPLHF; D gene: NA; V gene: TRBV27; J gene: TRBJ1-6; clone size: NA
CDR3 DNA: TGTGCCAGCAGCTTAACCGGGAACTCAGAAAAACTGTTTTTT; CDR3 protein: CASSLTGNSEKLFF; D gene: NA; V gene: TRBV7-2; J gene: TRBJ1-4; clone size: many
CDR3 DNA: TGTGCCAGCAGCGGAACCGGGACAGGGAGTACACCCCTCCACTTT; CDR3 protein: CASSGTGTGSTPLHF; D gene: TRBD1; V gene: TRBV7-9; J gene: TRBJ1-6; clone size: few
CDR3 DNA: TGTGCCAGCAGTAGGGGACTAGCGTTCACAGATACGCAGTATTTT; CDR3 protein: CASSRGLAFTDTQYF; D gene: TRBD2; V gene: TRBV28; J gene: TRBJ2-3; clone size: NA
CDR3 DNA: TGTGCCAGCAGCTTACCGGGACAGGGACTTGAGACCCAGTACTTC; CDR3 protein: CASSLPGQGLETQYF; D gene: TRBD1; V gene: TRBV5-6; J gene: TRBJ2-5; clone size: NA
CDR3 DNA: TGTGCCAGCAGCAAATCGACAGGGGGCTACGAGCAGTACTTC; CDR3 protein: CASSKSTGGYEQYF; D gene: TRBD1; V gene: TRBV7-2; J gene: TRBJ2-7; clone size: NA
CDR3 DNA: TGTGCCAGCAGTGAATGGCAGGGGCGGCTTAGCAATCAGCCCCAGCATTTT; CDR3 protein: CASSEWQGRLSNQPQHF; D gene: NA; V gene: TRBV2; J gene: TRBJ1-5; clone size: NA
CDR3 DNA: TGTGCCAGCAGTTCACTACTGGGTGGCTACACCTTC; CDR3 protein: CASSSLLGGYTF; D gene: NA; V gene: TRBV6-5; J gene: TRBJ1-2; clone size: NA
CDR3 DNA: TGCGCCAGCAGCTTGTCCGGGACAGCTAGTTCACCCCTCCACTTT; CDR3 protein: CASSLSGTASSPLHF; D gene: TRBD1; V gene: TRBV5-1; J gene: TRBJ1-6; clone size: NA
CDR3 DNA: TGTGCCAGTGCCGGGACAGAATCCTACGAGCAGTACTTC; CDR3 protein: CASAGTESYEQYF; D gene: TRBD1; V gene: TRBV19; J gene: TRBJ2-7; clone size: NA
CDR3 DNA: TGTGCCAGCAGCTGGATGACTAGCGGGCGGGGCACAGATACGCAGTATTTT; CDR3 protein: CASSWMTSGRGTDTQYF; D gene: TRBD2; V gene: TRBV11-3; J gene: TRBJ2-3; clone size: NA
CDR3 DNA: TGTGCCACCCTAGGAGACAGGGCCCTTGGGGAGACCCAGTACTTC; CDR3 protein: CATLGDRALGETQYF; D gene: TRBD1; V gene: TRBV28; J gene: TRBJ2-5; clone size: NA
CDR3 DNA: TGTGCCAGCAGTTTCGACTACGGACTCTACAATGAGCAGTTCTTC; CDR3 protein: CASSFDYGLYNEQFF; D gene: NA; V gene: TRBV27; J gene: TRBJ2-1; clone size: NA
CDR3 DNA: TGTGCCAGCAGTGAATATGGGAGTGAGTGGCAGTACTTC; CDR3 protein: CASSEYGSEWQYF; D gene: NA; V gene: TRBV25-1; J gene: TRBJ2-7; clone size: NA
CDR3 DNA: TGTGCCAGCAGTTACTCTGGCAACGTCAATGAGCAGTTCTTC; CDR3 protein: CASSYSGNVNEQFF; D gene: NA; V gene: TRBV6-6; J gene: TRBJ2-1; clone size: NA
CDR3 DNA: TGTGCCAGCAGCCCCCCCGGGACAGGTTCCCGAATGGGAGAGACCCAGTACTTC; CDR3 protein: CASSPPGTGSRMGETQYF; D gene: TRBD1; V gene: TRBV5-4; J gene: TRBJ2-5; clone size: NA
CDR3 DNA: TGTGCCAGCAGCGTAGACCTGCTAGCGGGAGACTTTCGGGAGCAGTTCTTC; CDR3 protein: CASSVDLLAGDFREQFF; D gene: TRBD2; V gene: TRBV9; J gene: TRBJ2-1; clone size: NA
CDR3 DNA: TGTGCCAGCAGTTACTCCGGGAGGTCCCTGGACGAGCAGTACTTC; CDR3 protein: CASSYSGRSLDEQYF; D gene: TRBD2; V gene: TRBV6-5; J gene: TRBJ2-7; clone size: NA